The next 5 T cell receptor beta chains were all read from a single sample in a study of identical twins. In TCRdb, the 5' RACE reads were re-called with MiXCR into one record per CDR3 protein. The sample records around 140,000 distinct CDR3 sequences, around 3.5% being singletons. Sample: memory T cells sorted from blood. These receptor sequences come from a man aged 18 to 30 in good health.

This clonotype was detected only a few times. The chain uses TRBV11-3 and TRBJ2-1; 7 bases are shared with TRBD2. V lost 7 bases, J lost 0 bases, and 3 bases stayed unmatched. The germline V gene encodes CDR1 SGHNT and CDR2 YENEEA. This CDR3 is 14 amino acids long. CDR3 in DNA: TGTGCCAGCACCCCGGGGGGCTCCTACAATGAGCAGTTCTTC. This codes for CASTPGGSYNEQFF. Full variable domain (remainder filled in from reference TRBV11-3 and TRBJ2-1): EAGVVQSPRYKIIEKKQPVAFWCNPISGHNTLYWYLQNLGQGPELLIRYENEEAVDDSQLPKDRFSAERLKGVDSTLKIQPAELGDSAVYLCASTPGGSYNEQFFGPGTRLTVL.

This clonotype was seen ten or more times. This chain joins TRBV6-2 or TRBV6-3 and TRBJ2-1; D is possibly TRBD2 (6 bases). Germline V gives CDR1 MNHEY, CDR2 SVGEGT. V was clipped by 5 bases and J by 6 bases, with 17 bases between them. This CDR3 has 15 residues. CDR3 sequence: CASSPPGVRANEQFF. In nucleotides, the CDR3 is TGTGCCAGCAGTCCCCCGGGAGTTAGGGCCAATGAGCAGTTCTTC.

This clonotype has ten or more counts. The chain employs TRBV7-2 and TRBJ2-1, with TRBD2 identical over 12 bases. V was pared by 6 bases and J by 7 bases, with 4 bases of the junction left unmatched. Germline V gives CDR1 SGHTA, CDR2 FQGNSA. This CDR3 has 14 amino acids. The CDR3 DNA is TGTGCCAGCAGAAGACTAGCGGGAGCGAATGAGCAGTTCTTC. Translation gives CASRRLAGANEQFF.

This clonotype was seen a few times. J is TRBJ2-3 and V is TRBV19; 8 bases match TRBD2. Germline V gives CDR1 LNHDA, CDR2 SQIVND (reference sequence). This CDR3 contains 15 residues. V was clipped by 5 bases and J by 4 bases; unmatched bases: 8. In DNA form, the CDR3 reads TGTGCCAGTAGTTCCACCGGACTAGCTTCAGATACGCAGTATTTT. It is translated as CASSSTGLASDTQYF.

The chain combines TRBV6-2 or TRBV6-3 with TRBJ2-7, with TRBD2 identical over 11 bases. This CDR3 is built from 13 residues. Germline V CDR1 and CDR2: MNHEY, SVGEGT. The junction had 2 bases not matched to a gene; V was cut back by 7 bases and J by 3 bases. CDR3 nucleotide sequence: TGTGCCAGCACTCTAGCGGGAGGCTACGAGCAGTACTTC. As protein: CASTLAGGYEQYF.